This entry is about one T cell receptor (beta chain). Its antigen is still unknown. Making the TCR beta cDNA relied on 5'RACE template switching with UMIs. TCRdb derives one entry per CDR3 protein from the 5' RACE reads, leaving out DNA. The data include over 350,000 distinct CDR3 sequences; the top ten clones carry approximately 11%. This entry belongs to a study of T cells expressing NK-cell markers. Study in general: All TCR beta repertoires analysed originated from sorted CD3+CD56+NKG2C+, CD3+CD56+NKG2C- and CD3+CD56-NKG2C+ T cells.

Germline V gene data show CDR1 as SGHDT and CDR2 as YYEEEE. The CDR3 totals 16 residues. Study outcomes and limitations: In a group of 5 or 6 donors, dominant NKG2C+ clonotypes represented 1.0-7.0% of CD8+ T cells. These clonotypes, the leaders elsewhere, also led the CD3+CD56-NKG2C+ fraction in four donors.

This receptor was obtained from a woman aged 45-59 years in good health. This chain links TRBV5-6 with TRBJ2-1; TCRdb picks TRBD2, but there is no DNA to check that call. Sequenced material: blood T cells: a sorted CD56 or NKG2C T cell subset, CD4+ or CD8+ T cells, or bulk PBMC T cells (not recorded which). CDR3 loop: CASSLQGSREGHEQFF.